One and the same sample provided the 9 T cell receptor beta chains below, sequenced in a study of blood T cells in healthy people across ages. With a J-beta primer mix and a sample-barcoded 5' primer, a second PCR ran roughly 6 to 11 cycles. TCRdb processed the 5' RACE reads anew with MiXCR; each CDR3 protein has one entry. Of just over 1 million distinct CDR3 sequences listed, 35% to 55% are singletons. The sample comprised blood. Receptors were obtained from a woman aged 60 to 75 in good health.

This clonotype was seen once. V is TRBV28 and J is TRBJ2-4; tentatively, D is TRBD1 (6 bases). There are 13 residues in the CDR3. V was clipped by 6 bases and J by 6 bases, with 12 bases between them. The germline CDR1 and CDR2 sequences are MDHEN and SYDVKM. CDR3 nucleotides: TGTGCCAGCAGCACCTGGGACACAAACATTCAGTACTTC. Translated: CASSTWDTNIQYF.

This clonotype was observed a handful of times. The CDR3 protein is CASSKMAPETHEQYF. The CDR3 nucleotides are TGTGCCAGCAGCAAAATGGCTCCAGAGACCCACGAGCAGTACTTC. The V call is TRBV21-1, the J call TRBJ2-7. TRBV21-1 is labeled a pseudogene. This CDR3 spans 15 amino acids.

The CDR3 sequence is CASSSLPGRFNYGYTF. Here the CDR3 DNA reads TGCGCCAGCAGCAGTCTCCCGGGACGGTTTAACTATGGCTACACCTTC. The chain recombines TRBV4-1 with TRBJ1-2; possibly TRBD1 for D (5 bases). Germline CDR1 MGHRA, CDR2 YSYEKL. V shed 5 bases and J shed 1 base, with 17 bases lying between them. The CDR3 sequence is 16 residues long.

This rearrangement joins TRBV20-1 to TRBJ2-3; D is perhaps TRBD2 (6 bases). V lost 3 bases and J lost 3, with 16 bases in between. CDR1 is DFQATT and CDR2 is SNEGSKA in the germline V gene (reference sequence). This CDR3 comprises 15 residues. The CDR3 spells CSASPRAGGTDTQYF. Here the CDR3 DNA reads TGCAGTGCTAGTCCCCGCGCCGGGGGAACAGATACGCAGTATTTT.

This clonotype was counted only a few times. V and J are TRBV6-4 and TRBJ2-5, with 8 bases matching TRBD2. This CDR3 has 13 amino acids. The ends lost 5 bases at V and 3 bases at J; junction bases unmatched: 2. Germline V gene lookup returns CDR1 MRHNA and CDR2 SNTAGT. The CDR3 DNA reads as TGTGCCAGCAGTAATAGCGGGGAAGAGACCCAGTACTTC. This gives the protein CASSNSGEETQYF.

The V call is TRBV11-2, the J call TRBJ1-2; 7 bases are a match to TRBD1. The CDR3 runs to 15 residues. V dropped 4 bases and J dropped 0; count of bases not matched to a gene: 5. CDR1 is SGHAT and CDR2 is FQNNGV in the germline V gene. CDR3 sequence: CASSSGQIANYGYTF. CDR3 nucleotides: TGTGCCAGCAGCTCGGGACAGATAGCTAACTATGGCTACACCTTC.

This clonotype occurred a few times. The rearrangement uses TRBV29-1 and TRBJ2-7, with D unresolved. V was clipped by 1 base and J by 0 bases, with 7 bases between them. CDR3 size: 13 residues. Germline V CDR1 and CDR2: SQVTM, ANQGSEA. CDR3 in amino acids: CSVEVPSSYEQYF. The CDR3 DNA reads as TGCAGCGTTGAAGTCCCGAGCTCCTACGAGCAGTACTTC.

This clonotype was picked up many times. This rearrangement joins TRBV29-1 to TRBJ2-7; 7 bases are a match to TRBD1. The CDR3 consists of 13 residues. Germline V gene data show CDR1 as SQVTM and CDR2 as ANQGSEA. Trimming at V came to 6 bases and at J to 0 bases, leaving 5 bases not matched to a gene. CDR3 sequence: CSVRQGLSYEQYF. For the CDR3, the DNA is TGCAGCGTCCGACAGGGCCTCTCCTACGAGCAGTACTTC.

The V gene is TRBV18, the J gene TRBJ2-7; 7 positions agree with TRBD1. The CDR3 extends over 15 amino acids. V was pared by 1 base and J by 10 bases, with 13 bases of the junction left unmatched. Germline assignment: CDR1 KGHSH and CDR2 LQKENI. The CDR3 region is CASSPQEQGEKGQYF. The DNA of the CDR3 is TGTGCCAGCTCACCACAAGAGCAGGGGGAAAAGGGTCAGTACTTC.